Presented here are 18 T cell receptor beta chains from one specimen sequenced in a study of cytomegalovirus exposure and HLA in healthy donors (dated by TCRdb to 2017 to 2019). The protocol used for the library was the immunoSEQ multiplex PCR assay. The multiplex PCR relied on a mix of 60 forward primers for TCR Vbeta segments and 13 reverse primers for TCR Jbeta segments. Held by TCRdb, this immuneACCESS table contains in-frame sequences only and omits some clones. Under half of the omission traces to an unresolved V gene where checked; the cause of the rest is unknown. In all, the sample holds 100,000 to 150,000 clones, and around four fifths of those were seen once. Roughly 20% of the sample belongs to the ten largest clones. Sequenced input: PBMCs. These receptors came from a man between 18 and 29 years old in good health and CMV-seropositive.

The CDR3 DNA sequence: TGTGCCAGCAGGACCCAGGGGAATGAGCAGTTCTTC. This encodes CASRTQGNEQFF. The rearrangement joins TRBV28 to TRBJ2-1; tentatively, D is TRBD1 (6 bases). The CDR3 runs to 12 residues. CDR1 and CDR2 from the germline V gene are MDHEN and SYDVKM. V was clipped by 6 bases and J by 7 bases, with 10 bases between them.

The rearrangement joins TRBV6-1 to TRBJ1-4; maybe TRBD1 (5 bases). Germline CDR1 MNHNS, CDR2 SASEGT. CDR3 length: 14 amino acids. Trimming shortened V by 7 bases and J by 7 bases, and 16 bases separated the two germline ends. CDR3 nucleotides: TGTGCCAGCACCTCCCGGGGGAAGCGTGAAAAACTGTTTTTT. Amino acid sequence: CASTSRGKREKLFF.

The V and J genes are TRBV6-5 and TRBJ2-3, with D possibly matching TRBD2 (7 bases). CDR3 length: 14 residues. Germline lookup yields CDR1 MNHEY and CDR2 SVGAGI. Trimming pared 6 bases from V and 5 bases from J, leaving 15 bases between. CDR3 region: CASRFRGAGDTQYF. For the CDR3, the DNA is TGTGCCAGCAGGTTCCGGGGGGCTGGAGATACGCAGTATTTT.

The chain employs TRBV27 and TRBJ2-7; 7 bases agree with TRBD1. This CDR3 region has 13 residues. Germline V gives CDR1 MNHEY, CDR2 SMNVEV (reference sequence). V trimming: 7 bases; J trimming: 2 bases; junction bases outside the gene matches: 5. The CDR3 bases are TGTGCCAGCATCAACAGGGGTACCTACGAGCAGTACTTC. Translation: CASINRGTYEQYF.

V is TRBV19 and J is TRBJ1-5; 8 bases are shared with TRBD1. With 5 bases clipped from V and 2 bases from J, the junction kept 14 bases outside the gene matches. CDR1 and CDR2 (germline): LNHDA, SQIVND (reference sequence). The CDR3 sequence is 18 residues long. CDR3 DNA sequence: TGTGCCAGTAGTTTCACAGGGGGATTCGGATTCGGCAATCAGCCCCAGCATTTT. Translated, it gives CASSFTGGFGFGNQPQHF.

This clone was observed a single time. V gene TRBV6-5 combines with J gene TRBJ1-3; D remains unclear. The CDR3 contains 16 residues. CDR1 is MNHEY, CDR2 SVGAGI, per germline. The ends were cut back, 2 bases at V and 3 bases at J, with 14 bases in the middle. The CDR3 here is CASSYGSGGGGNTIYF. The CDR3 DNA reads TGTGCCAGCAGTTACGGGTCGGGAGGTGGTGGAAACACCATATATTTT.

CDR3 coding DNA: TGTGCCAGCAGACGACAGGGGCTATTCCCTTCCGAGCAGTACTTC. Translated, it gives CASRRQGLFPSEQYF. This chain connects TRBV5-6 to TRBJ2-7; 8 positions agree with TRBD1. The CDR3 runs 15 residues. V shed 5 bases and J 6 bases; nucleotides not matched to a gene: 13. The germline V gene encodes CDR1 SGHDT and CDR2 YYEEEE.

The chain combines TRBV7-6 with TRBJ2-7, with TRBD1 identical over 8 bases. V lost 1 base to trimming and J lost 1 base; unmatched junction nucleotides: 6. Germline V gene data show CDR1 as SGHVS and CDR2 as FNYEAQ. There are 16 residues in the CDR3. The CDR3 loop reads CASSLGTGRVSYEQYF. In nucleotides, the CDR3 is TGTGCCAGCAGCTTAGGGACAGGGCGCGTTTCCTACGAGCAGTACTTC.

V usage is TRBV4-1 and J usage is TRBJ2-7; no firm D call. V was shortened by 4 bases and J by 3 bases, with 13 bases between the two germline ends. CDR1 and CDR2 (germline): MGHRA, YSYEKL. The CDR3 runs 14 residues. The CDR3 region is CASSLNSGLYEQYF. In DNA, the CDR3 is TGCGCCAGCAGCCTGAACTCGGGTCTCTACGAGCAGTACTTC.

This chain joins TRBV6-1 and TRBJ1-2; D might be TRBD1 (5 bases). Germline V lookup: CDR1 MNHNS, CDR2 SASEGT. The CDR3 length is 13 residues. V shed 7 bases and J shed 10 bases, with 19 bases lying between them. Written as DNA, the CDR3 is TGTGCCAGCACCATTGGGGCGGCGTTGGTCTACACCTTC. Its protein product is CASTIGAALVYTF.

The rearrangement joins TRBV9 to TRBJ2-2; no reliable D call. The length of the CDR3 is 15 residues. V was pared by 0 bases and J by 4 bases, with 10 bases between. The V gene's germline CDR1 is SGDLS and CDR2 YYNGEE. CDR3 loop: CASSVAETPTGELFF. The CDR3, as DNA: TGTGCCAGCAGCGTAGCTGAGACACCCACCGGGGAGCTGTTTTTT.

This clone has only a few counts. In DNA form, the CDR3 reads TGTGCCAGCAGTTTAGGGGCGAACACTGAAGCTTTCTTT. The encoded protein is CASSLGANTEAFF. This sequence joins TRBV27 and TRBJ1-1, with a possible D match to TRBD1 (5 bases). The CDR3 runs to 13 residues. The germline V gene encodes CDR1 MNHEY and CDR2 SMNVEV (reference sequence). Trimming pared 2 bases from V and 1 base from J, leaving 5 bases between.

The chain employs TRBV19 and TRBJ1-5; D may be TRBD1 (6 bases). This CDR3 is 16 amino acids long. Trimming pared 4 bases from V and 0 bases from J, leaving 13 bases between. Germline V gives CDR1 LNHDA, CDR2 SQIVND (reference sequence). CDR3: CASSTEQGLSNQPQHF. The CDR3, as DNA: TGTGCCAGTAGTACGGAACAGGGTCTTAGCAATCAGCCCCAGCATTTT.

This rearrangement joins TRBV7-7 to TRBJ2-5; 10 bases are shared with TRBD2. Germline V gene data show CDR1 as SSHAT and CDR2 as FNYEAQ (reference sequence). This CDR3 is built from 15 residues. The J segment lost 1 base and the V segment lost 3 bases, leaving 2 bases of the junction unmatched. Written as DNA, the CDR3 is TGTGCCAGCAGCTTGAGACTAGCGGGCCAAGAGACCCAGTACTTC. It yields the protein CASSLRLAGQETQYF. The full variable domain, in which reference TRBV7-7 and TRBJ2-5 provide the parts outside the CDR3, is GAGVSQSPRYKVTKRGQDVTLRCDPISSHATLYWYQQALGQGPEFLTYFNYEAQPDKSGLPSDRFSAERPEGSISTLTIQRTEQRDSAMYRCASSLRLAGQETQYFGPGTRLLVL.

The genes are TRBV9 and TRBJ2-2, with D perhaps matching TRBD1 (6 bases). This CDR3 comprises 16 residues. Germline V gene sequence: CDR1 SGDLS, CDR2 YYNGEE. The V and J ends lost 1 base and 0 bases respectively, with 10 bases between them. The CDR3 DNA reads TGTGCCAGCAGCGTACTCGGGACAACGAACACCGGGGAGCTGTTTTTT. Amino acids: CASSVLGTTNTGELFF.

V and J are TRBV30 and TRBJ2-2; D is undetermined. Germline V CDR1 and CDR2: GTSNPN, SVGIG (reference sequence). V was clipped by 1 base and J by 2 bases, with 20 bases between them. The length of the CDR3 is 18 residues. The CDR3 DNA is TGTGCCTGGAGTGCTTCCTGGGCCGCGTTAAGCAACACCGGGGAGCTGTTTTTT. Translated: CAWSASWAALSNTGELFF.

The chain links TRBV6-6 to TRBJ1-5; D is unresolved. The V gene's germline CDR1 is MNHNY and CDR2 SVGAGI (reference sequence). Trimming cost V 6 bases and J 2 bases, with 17 bases left between them. CDR3 length: 16 amino acids. CDR3 residues: CASSPGGGGGNQPQHF. CDR3 DNA: TGTGCCAGCAGCCCCGGTGGAGGAGGAGGCAATCAGCCCCAGCATTTT.

The genes are TRBV30 and TRBJ1-2; the match to TRBD1 covers 7 bases. V gave up 3 bases and J gave up 4 bases; unmatched junction bases: 5. Germline lookup yields CDR1 GTSNPN and CDR2 SVGIG (reference sequence). CDR3 length: 13 amino acids. The CDR3 loop is CAWRSGGSYGYTF. The CDR3, as DNA: TGTGCCTGGAGGTCAGGGGGTAGCTATGGCTACACCTTC. The full variable domain, its missing parts supplied by reference TRBV30 and TRBJ1-2, is SQTIHQWPATLVQPVGSPLSLECTVEGTSNPNLYWYRQAAGRGLQLLFYSVGIGQISSEVPQNLSASRPQDRQFILSSKKLLLSDSGFYLCAWRSGGSYGYTFGSGTRLTVV.